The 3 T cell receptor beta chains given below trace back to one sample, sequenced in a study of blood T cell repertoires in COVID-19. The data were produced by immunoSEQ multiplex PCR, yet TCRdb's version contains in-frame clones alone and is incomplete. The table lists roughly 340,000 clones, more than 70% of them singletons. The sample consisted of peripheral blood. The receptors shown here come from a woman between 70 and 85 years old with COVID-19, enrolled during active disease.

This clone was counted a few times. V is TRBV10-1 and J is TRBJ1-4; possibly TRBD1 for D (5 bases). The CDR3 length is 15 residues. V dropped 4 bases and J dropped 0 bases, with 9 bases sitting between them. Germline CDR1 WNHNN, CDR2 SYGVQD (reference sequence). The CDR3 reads CASSGREATNEKLFF. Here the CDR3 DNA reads TGCGCCAGCAGTGGCAGGGAGGCAACTAATGAAAAACTGTTTTTT.

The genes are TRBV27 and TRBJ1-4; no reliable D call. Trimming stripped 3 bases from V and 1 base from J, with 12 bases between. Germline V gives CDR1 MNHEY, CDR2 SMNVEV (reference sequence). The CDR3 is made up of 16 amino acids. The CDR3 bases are TGTGCCAGCAGTTTTACCGGGTTAGAAACTAATGAAAAACTGTTTTTT. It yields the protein CASSFTGLETNEKLFF.

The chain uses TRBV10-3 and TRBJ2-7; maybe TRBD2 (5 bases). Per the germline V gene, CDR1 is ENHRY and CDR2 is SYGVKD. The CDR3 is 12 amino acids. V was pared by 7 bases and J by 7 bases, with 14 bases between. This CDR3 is CAITRGFGEQYF. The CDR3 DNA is TGTGCCATCACCCGGGGATTTGGTGAGCAGTACTTC.